Listed below are T cell receptor beta chains from one sample, sequenced in a study of OX40 agonist ivuxolimab in advanced cancers. The protocol was immunoSEQ multiplex PCR, while the TCRdb copy is restricted to in-frame clones and leaves out a portion. The data hold around 80,000 clones, with under 90% observed a single time. The specimen was CD4+ or CD8+ T cells sorted from blood, collected in a trial of the OX40 agonist ivuxolimab. The receptors originated from an adult with an advanced solid tumor such as melanoma, head and neck, liver or kidney cancer. CDR3s include the opening cysteine and the closing phenylalanine or tryptophan. The D gene is left open where the match is weak. Rows may omit the clone size; those that give it use once, few, many or a size class.

d_call	v_call	clone_size	j_call	cdr3_aa	cdr3_nt
.	TRBV7-2	few	TRBJ1-1	CASSFGLYQGMGTEAFF	TGTGCCAGCAGCTTCGGCCTGTACCAGGGGATGGGCACTGAAGCTTTCTTT
TRBD1	TRBV7-2	.	TRBJ2-7	CASSLAWDRGVYEQYF	TGTGCCAGCAGCTTAGCCTGGGACAGGGGTGTTTACGAGCAGTACTTC
TRBD1	TRBV30	many	TRBJ1-4	CAWERGQGNEKLFF	TGTGCCTGGGAAAGGGGACAGGGGAATGAAAAACTGTTTTTT
.	TRBV7-2	once	TRBJ1-2	CASSLVLQEKGYTF	TGTGCCAGCAGCTTAGTATTACAGGAGAAGGGCTACACCTTC
.	TRBV19	medium-sized	TRBJ1-1	CASSITGTTEAFF	TGTGCCAGTAGTATCACGGGCACGACTGAAGCTTTCTTT
.	TRBV7-9	.	TRBJ2-1	CASSQMLDWAYNEQFF	TGTGCCAGCAGCCAAATGTTAGACTGGGCCTACAATGAGCAGTTCTTC
.	TRBV11-1	few	TRBJ2-2	CASTSAGTYTGELFF	TGTGCCAGCACCTCTGCGGGGACGTACACCGGGGAGCTGTTTTTT
.	TRBV9	.	TRBJ1-4	CASSPGLGGEKLFF	TGTGCCAGCAGCCCAGGCTTGGGAGGTGAAAAACTGTTTTTT
.	TRBV7-2	.	TRBJ2-1	CASSGTQLVSNEQFF	TGTGCCAGCAGCGGGACTCAGCTCGTCAGCAATGAGCAGTTCTTC
TRBD2	TRBV30	.	TRBJ2-4	CAWRAGGHIQYF	TGTGCCTGGAGGGCGGGAGGACACATTCAGTACTTC
TRBD1	TRBV5-1	once	TRBJ1-2	CASSLADRESYGYTF	TGCGCCAGCAGCTTGGCCGACAGGGAGAGCTATGGCTACACCTTC
.	TRBV27	.	TRBJ2-7	CASSFSGMGEQYF	TGTGCCAGCAGTTTCTCAGGTATGGGCGAGCAGTACTTC
TRBD2	TRBV4-1	.	TRBJ2-1	CASSRTSGGASSYNEQFF	TGCGCCAGCAGCAGGACTAGCGGGGGAGCTAGCTCCTACAATGAGCAGTTCTTC
.	TRBV5-6	.	TRBJ1-2	CASSPGWVRGYTF	TGTGCCAGCAGCCCCGGTTGGGTCCGGGGCTACACCTTC
TRBD1	TRBV7-2	few	TRBJ2-7	CASSSRQGNYEQYF	TGTGCCAGCAGCTCGCGACAGGGAAACTACGAGCAGTACTTC
.	TRBV5-5	.	TRBJ1-1	CASSKYTEAFF	TGTGCCAGCAGTAAATACACTGAAGCTTTCTTT
TRBD1	TRBV28	.	TRBJ1-2	CASSFIGQGRYGYTF	TGTGCCAGCAGTTTCATTGGACAGGGTCGGTATGGCTACACCTTC
.	TRBV6-1	.	TRBJ1-2	CASLQAGRYGYTF	TGTGCCAGCCTCCAAGCAGGGCGCTATGGCTACACCTTC
.	TRBV5-5	few	TRBJ1-5	CASSLILDQPQHF	TGTGCCAGCAGCTTGATATTGGATCAGCCCCAGCATTTT
TRBD1	TRBV6-6	.	TRBJ2-7	CASSSGGQGLYEQYF	TGTGCCAGCAGTTCCGGGGGACAGGGGTTGTACGAGCAGTACTTC
TRBD2	TRBV19	few	TRBJ2-4	CASSIGVREGDKNIQYF	TGTGCCAGTAGTATAGGTGTACGGGAGGGCGACAAAAACATTCAGTACTTC
.	TRBV6-5	medium-sized	TRBJ1-1	CASSYSGRTEAFF	TGTGCCAGCAGTTACTCAGGTCGGACTGAAGCTTTCTTT
TRBD1	TRBV10-3	.	TRBJ1-5	CAISELGQSNQPQHF	TGTGCCATCAGTGAGTTGGGACAGAGCAATCAGCCCCAGCATTTT
.	TRBV2	.	TRBJ1-3	CASTQRRQEFRNTIYF	TGTGCCAGCACCCAGCGGCGCCAAGAGTTTAGAAACACCATATATTTT
TRBD2	TRBV5-6	few	TRBJ2-2	CASSSGLAGWSGELFF	TGTGCCAGCAGCTCAGGACTAGCGGGATGGAGCGGGGAGCTGTTTTTT
.	TRBV18	.	TRBJ1-2	CASSPPTPLHGYTF	TGTGCCAGCTCACCCCCAACGCCCCTCCATGGCTACACCTTC
TRBD1	TRBV28	.	TRBJ1-4	CASSLGGQGKEKLFF	TGTGCCAGCAGCCTCGGGGGACAGGGGAAGGAAAAACTGTTTTTT
TRBD1	TRBV7-9	few	TRBJ1-2	CASSFDRTGRIYGYTF	TGTGCCAGCAGCTTTGATAGGACAGGGAGGATATATGGCTACACCTTC
TRBD1	TRBV2	once	TRBJ1-1	CASTSRQGLEAFF	TGTGCCAGCACTTCCCGACAGGGCCTTGAAGCTTTCTTT
TRBD1	TRBV29-1	few	TRBJ1-1	CSAARDRDTEAFF	TGCAGCGCCGCCCGGGACAGGGACACTGAAGCTTTCTTT
.	TRBV5-6	few	TRBJ1-2	CASSLIVNALGYTF	TGTGCCAGCAGCTTGATCGTGAACGCTTTGGGCTACACCTTC
.	TRBV6-1	.	TRBJ1-5	CASSRGQTTQLAQHF	TGTGCCAGCAGTCGAGGACAGACTACGCAGTTGGCCCAGCATTTT
.	TRBV18	.	TRBJ1-2	CASSRGTENYGYTF	TGTGCCAGCTCACGAGGGACGGAAAACTATGGCTACACCTTC
.	TRBV19	.	TRBJ1-6	CASRGPKGSPLHF	TGTGCCAGTAGAGGGCCAAAAGGTTCACCCCTCCACTTT
.	TRBV23-1	once	TRBJ1-2	CAPGYRNYGYTF	TGCGCCCCCGGGTACAGAAACTATGGCTACACCTTC
.	TRBV6-6	.	TRBJ2-2	CASSLSRVLAGELFF	TGTGCCAGCAGTTTGTCAAGGGTCCTGGCCGGGGAGCTGTTTTTT
.	TRBV19	.	TRBJ2-1	CASTLEGCRDCYNEQFF	TGTGCCAGTACCTTAGAAGGCTGCCGGGACTGCTACAATGAGCAGTTCTTC
TRBD1	TRBV11-2	.	TRBJ1-4	CASSPGQYNEELFF	TGTGCCAGCAGTCCGGGACAGTATAATGAGGAACTGTTTTTT
TRBD2	TRBV4-1	.	TRBJ2-1	CASRTLRGGINEQFF	TGCGCCAGCAGAACCCTCCGGGGGGGGATTAATGAGCAGTTCTTC
TRBD2	TRBV7-2	.	TRBJ2-5	CASSLRQAGGVGTQYF	TGTGCCAGCAGCTTAAGACAAGCGGGAGGCGTAGGGACCCAGTACTTC
TRBD1	TRBV7-2	.	TRBJ2-1	CASSLDRGNYNEQFF	TGTGCCAGCAGCTTAGACAGGGGAAACTACAATGAGCAGTTCTTC
.	TRBV11-3	.	TRBJ2-7	CASSLGGPYEQYF	TGTGCCAGCAGTTTAGGGGGACCCTACGAGCAGTACTTC
.	TRBV7-2	.	TRBJ1-5	CASSLGQIYQPQHF	TGTGCCAGCAGCTTAGGGCAGATTTATCAGCCCCAGCATTTT
TRBD1	TRBV28	.	TRBJ2-1	CASSGQVIFHEQFF	TGTGCCTCCTCCGGACAGGTGATTTTCCATGAGCAGTTCTTC
.	TRBV9	.	TRBJ2-3	CASSVARGSTDTQYF	TGTGCCAGCAGCGTAGCCAGGGGAAGCACAGATACGCAGTATTTT
.	TRBV7-9	.	TRBJ2-2	CASLDRPGTGELFF	TGTGCCAGTTTAGACAGGCCTGGCACCGGGGAGCTGTTTTTT
TRBD1	TRBV9	.	TRBJ2-4	CASSGTGGASKNIQYF	TGTGCCAGCAGCGGAACAGGGGGCGCTTCCAAAAACATTCAGTACTTC